The clone carrying this TCR beta chain was recorded a few times. The sample belongs to a study of T cells after yellow fever vaccination. Germline values: CDR1 SNHLY, CDR2 FYNNEI. CDR3 length equals 12 residues. V lost 7 bases and J lost 10; bases outside the gene matches: 6. Conversion of TCR transcripts into cDNA relied on 5'RACE template switching, which added a universal primer site and UMIs. TCRdb re-called the 5' RACE reads through MiXCR, storing one row per CDR3 protein. The sample shows 95,000 to 150,000 distinct CDR3 sequences, about 8.2% of them seen only once. This specimen was CD8+ T cells sorted from PBMCs, taken on the day of the yellow fever booster vaccination. The source of this sequence is a man younger than 30 who received the YFV17D yellow fever vaccine. This chain links TRBV2 with TRBJ2-1; 8 bases are shared with TRBD1. The CDR3 DNA follows: TGTGCCAGCATCCACAGGGGGAACGAGCAGTTCTTC. Residues: CASIHRGNEQFF.